These 13 T cell receptor beta chains came from one sample sequenced in a study of cytomegalovirus exposure and HLA in healthy donors (dated by TCRdb to 2016 to 2017). Libraries came from the immunoSEQ multiplex PCR assay. For the multiplex PCR, a mixture combining 60 forward primers for TCR Vbeta segments and 13 reverse primers for TCR Jbeta segments was used. Entries here come from immuneACCESS through TCRdb and include only in-frame sequences with V and J called. Some clones fail to appear in such tables; in the studies checked, an unresolved V gene covers under half of the shortfall, and the cause of the remainder is unknown. A total of about 140,000 clones appear in this sample, about 80% of them only once. The ten most abundant clones make up under 6% of the sample. The sample comprised PBMCs. The receptors shown here come from a middle-aged man in good health and CMV-seronegative.

This clone is a singleton in its sample. The chain carries TRBV5-6 and TRBJ2-7; 8 bases align to TRBD1. The CDR3 totals 15 residues. V lost 3 bases and J lost 3; bases outside the gene matches: 8. Germline V gene lookup returns CDR1 SGHDT and CDR2 YYEEEE. The CDR3 sequence: CASSYPGQAVYEQYF. The CDR3 DNA follows: TGTGCCAGCAGCTACCCGGGACAGGCGGTCTACGAGCAGTACTTC.

This sequence joins TRBV14 and TRBJ2-2; D is undetermined. V gave up 0 bases and J gave up 4 bases, with 9 bases separating them. Germline V gives CDR1 SGHDN, CDR2 FVKESK. The CDR3 runs 15 residues. CDR3 sequence (DNA): TGTGCCAGCAGCCAAGAGAGCCGCGTCACCGGGGAGCTGTTTTTT. Amino acid sequence: CASSQESRVTGELFF.

The chain recombines TRBV6-1 with TRBJ2-3; perhaps TRBD2 as D (5 bases). The germline V and J ends were trimmed by 3 bases and 1 base, with 14 bases remaining between them. CDR3 length equals 16 residues. The germline CDR1 and CDR2 sequences are MNHNS and SASEGT. The CDR3 protein is CASSDEGGQGTDTQYF. The CDR3 region has the DNA TGTGCCAGCAGTGATGAGGGTGGGCAGGGCACAGATACGCAGTATTTT.

The chain uses TRBV27 and TRBJ1-2, with 7 bases that match TRBD1. There are 13 residues in the CDR3. V lost 6 bases, J lost 2 bases, and 3 bases stayed unmatched. Germline V gene lookup returns CDR1 MNHEY and CDR2 SMNVEV (reference sequence). The CDR3 sequence: CASRPTGNYGYTF. The CDR3 nucleotides are TGTGCCAGCAGACCGACAGGGAACTATGGCTACACCTTC.

V and J are TRBV6-5 and TRBJ1-2, with 7 positions matching TRBD1. Germline assignment: CDR1 MNHEY and CDR2 SVGAGI. Trimming at V came to 2 bases and at J to 0 bases, leaving 3 bases not matched to a gene. The CDR3 is made up of 15 amino acids. The CDR3 DNA reads as TGTGCCAGCAGTTACAGGGACAGTACTAACTATGGCTACACCTTC. This sequence encodes CASSYRDSTNYGYTF.

This chain links TRBV10-3 with TRBJ2-3; D is unclear. The CDR3 is 11 amino acids. Germline assignment: CDR1 ENHRY and CDR2 SYGVKD. The germline V and J ends were trimmed by 6 bases and 3 bases, with 4 bases remaining between them. CDR3 region: CAIRQTDTQYF. The CDR3, as DNA: TGTGCCATCAGACAGACAGATACGCAGTATTTT.

V and J are TRBV2 and TRBJ1-1; D not resolved. V dropped 3 bases and J dropped 0 bases, with 5 bases sitting between them. The CDR3 has 13 residues. Germline CDR1 and CDR2: SNHLY and FYNNEI. The chain's CDR3 is CASSETMNTEAFF. In DNA, the CDR3 is TGTGCCAGCAGTGAGACTATGAACACTGAAGCTTTCTTT.

The V gene is TRBV9, the J gene TRBJ1-1; TRBD1 matches 9 bases. Germline lookup yields CDR1 SGDLS and CDR2 YYNGEE. The V gene end was trimmed by 0 bases and the J gene end by 4 bases; junction bases not matched to a gene: 4. CDR3 length: 15 amino acids. For the CDR3, the DNA is TGTGCCAGCAGCGTAGTAACAGGGGGCATCACTGAAGCTTTCTTT. It yields the protein CASSVVTGGITEAFF. The entire variable domain, with the rest obtained from reference TRBV9 and TRBJ1-1, is as follows: DSGVTQTPKHLITATGQRVTLRCSPRSGDLSVYWYQQSLDQGLQFLIQYYNGEERAKGNILERFSAQQFPDLHSELNLSSLELGDSALYFCASSVVTGGITEAFFGQGTRLTVV.

This chain joins TRBV29-1 and TRBJ2-5; a possible D gene is TRBD2 (5 bases). Germline V CDR1 and CDR2: SQVTM, ANQGSEA. This CDR3 has 12 amino acids. V was pared by 6 bases and J by 5 bases, with 13 bases between. The CDR3 DNA is TGCAGCGTCGGACTTAAGGAGGAGACCCAGTACTTC. This codes for CSVGLKEETQYF.

The V gene is TRBV30, the J gene TRBJ1-1; perhaps TRBD1 as D (5 bases). Germline loops: CDR1 GTSNPN, CDR2 SVGIG (reference sequence). CDR3 size: 14 residues. Trimming took off 4 bases at V and 0 bases at J, with 12 bases between the two ends. Written as DNA, the CDR3 is TGTGCCTGGACAGAAGACAGCGTGAACACTGAAGCTTTCTTT. Protein sequence: CAWTEDSVNTEAFF. Together with reference TRBV30 and TRBJ1-1, the CDR3 gives the full variable domain: SQTIHQWPATLVQPVGSPLSLECTVEGTSNPNLYWYRQAAGRGLQLLFYSVGIGQISSEVPQNLSASRPQDRQFILSSKKLLLSDSGFYLCAWTEDSVNTEAFFGQGTRLTVV.

The CDR3 region has the DNA TGTGCCAGCAGCGAGTCAGGGTACAATCAGCCCCAGCATTTT. This gives the protein CASSESGYNQPQHF. This sequence joins TRBV9 and TRBJ1-5, with D perhaps TRBD1 (5 bases). V lost 3 bases, J lost 3 bases, and 10 bases lay in between. The CDR3 runs to 14 residues. Germline V CDR1 and CDR2: SGDLS, YYNGEE.

This chain connects TRBV19 to TRBJ2-5; D may be TRBD1 (6 bases). The germline gives CDR1 LNHDA, CDR2 SQIVND (reference sequence). The CDR3 runs to 13 residues. The V gene lost 0 bases and the J gene lost 5 bases, with 7 bases spanning the gap. The CDR3 DNA sequence: TGTGCCAGTAGTATAGAAGGGGGTGAGACCCAGTACTTC. Translated: CASSIEGGETQYF.

V is TRBV7-9 and J is TRBJ1-2, with 7 bases matching TRBD1. The CDR3 totals 14 residues. V was clipped by 5 bases and J by 4 bases; unmatched bases: 7. The germline V gene encodes CDR1 SEHNR and CDR2 FQNEAQ (reference sequence). CDR3 region: CASSVVEGAYGYTF. The DNA for the CDR3 is TGTGCCAGCAGCGTCGTGGAGGGGGCCTATGGCTACACCTTC.